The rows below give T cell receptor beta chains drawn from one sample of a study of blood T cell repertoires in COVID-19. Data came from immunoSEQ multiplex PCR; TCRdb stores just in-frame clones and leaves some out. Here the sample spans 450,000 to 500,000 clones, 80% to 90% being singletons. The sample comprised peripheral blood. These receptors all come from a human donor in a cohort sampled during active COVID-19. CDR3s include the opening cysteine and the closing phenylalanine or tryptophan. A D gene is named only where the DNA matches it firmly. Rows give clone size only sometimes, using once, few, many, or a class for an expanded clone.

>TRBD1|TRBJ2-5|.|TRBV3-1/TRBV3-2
CASSQETGGRGTQYF
TGTGCCAGCAGCCAAGAGACAGGGGGCCGGGGGACCCAGTACTTC
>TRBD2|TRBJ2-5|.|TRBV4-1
CASSPGLAGYQETQYF
TGCGCCAGCAGCCCGGGACTAGCGGGGTACCAAGAGACCCAGTACTTC
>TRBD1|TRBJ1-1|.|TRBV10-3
CAISEATQGDTEAFF
TGTGCCATCAGTGAGGCCACACAGGGGGACACTGAAGCTTTCTTT
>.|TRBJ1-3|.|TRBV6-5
CASSYSGRTGGNTIYF
TGTGCCAGCAGTTACTCGGGCAGGACTGGAGGAAACACCATATATTTT
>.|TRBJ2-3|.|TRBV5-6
CASSLEPTLADTQYF
TGTGCCAGCAGCTTGGAGCCCACCCTCGCAGATACGCAGTATTTT
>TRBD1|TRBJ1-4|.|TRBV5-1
CASSSTDRFNEKLFF
TGCGCCAGCAGCTCGACGGACAGGTTTAATGAAAAACTGTTTTTT
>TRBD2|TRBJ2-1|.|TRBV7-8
CASSRTWVAGGIDEQFF
TGTGCCAGCAGCCGCACCTGGGTAGCGGGAGGAATCGATGAGCAGTTCTTC
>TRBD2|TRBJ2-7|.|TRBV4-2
CASSHSSGRAFEQYF
TGTGCCAGCAGCCATTCTAGCGGGAGGGCCTTCGAGCAGTACTTC
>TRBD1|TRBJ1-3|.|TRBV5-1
CASSLGQIYSGNTIYF
TGCGCCAGCAGCCTGGGACAGATCTACTCTGGAAACACCATATATTTT
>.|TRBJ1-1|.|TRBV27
CASSLSSGYTEAFF
TGTGCCAGCAGTTTATCGTCGGGGTACACTGAAGCTTTCTTT
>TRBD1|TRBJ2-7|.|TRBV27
CASSFWDRVHEQYF
TGTGCCAGCAGTTTCTGGGACAGGGTCCACGAGCAGTACTTC
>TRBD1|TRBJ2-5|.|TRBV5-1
CASRTGDRARETQYF
TGCGCCAGCAGAACGGGCGACAGGGCACGGGAGACCCAGTACTTC
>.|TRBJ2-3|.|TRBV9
CASSPRGQLTDTQYF
TGTGCCAGCAGCCCCCGGGGTCAGCTGACAGATACGCAGTATTTT
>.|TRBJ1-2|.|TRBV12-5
CASTKDSNYGYTF
TGTGCTAGTACCAAAGACAGTAACTATGGCTACACCTTC
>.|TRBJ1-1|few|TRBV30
CAWRRGFTEAFF
TGTGCGTGGAGACGGGGGTTCACTGAAGCTTTCTTT
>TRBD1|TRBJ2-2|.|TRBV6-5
CASSTGTGKTGELFF
TGTGCCAGCAGTACCGGGACAGGGAAAACCGGGGAGCTGTTTTTT
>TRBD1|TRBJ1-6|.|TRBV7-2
CASQQTSGTGNSPLHF
TGTGCCAGCCAGCAAACGTCCGGGACAGGAAATTCACCCCTCCACTTT
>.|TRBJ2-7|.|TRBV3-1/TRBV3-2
CASSSQPPGYSYEQYF
TGTGCCAGCTCATCTCAACCACCGGGATATTCCTACGAGCAGTACTTC
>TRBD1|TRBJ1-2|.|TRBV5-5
CASSRTGIDGYTF
TGTGCCAGCAGCCGGACAGGGATCGATGGCTACACCTTC
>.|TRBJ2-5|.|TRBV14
CASSQDTNQVWETQYF
TGTGCCAGCAGCCAAGACACAAATCAGGTTTGGGAGACCCAGTACTTC
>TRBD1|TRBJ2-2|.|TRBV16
CASSQTTPGTGRTGELFF
TGTGCCAGCAGCCAAACGACCCCCGGGACAGGGAGGACCGGGGAGCTGTTTTTT
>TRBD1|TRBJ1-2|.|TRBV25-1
CASSTNSRGNGYTF
TGTGCCAGCAGCACCAACAGCAGGGGGAATGGCTACACCTTC
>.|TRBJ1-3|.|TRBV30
CAWTHLSSYLSGNTIYF
TGTGCCTGGACCCACCTTAGTTCGTATCTCTCTGGAAACACCATATATTTT
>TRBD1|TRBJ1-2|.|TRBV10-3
CAISEPGQGADKSGYTF
TGTGCCATCAGTGAGCCGGGACAGGGGGCTGATAAGTCTGGCTACACCTTC
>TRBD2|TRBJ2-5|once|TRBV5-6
CASSLVSSGQETQYF
TGTGCCAGCAGCTTGGTGTCTAGCGGACAAGAGACCCAGTACTTC
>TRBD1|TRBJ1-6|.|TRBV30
CAWTQQGFHSPLHF
TGTGCCTGGACCCAACAGGGGTTTCATTCACCCCTCCACTTT
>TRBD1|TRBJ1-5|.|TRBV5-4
CASSPRQGLYQPQHF
TGTGCCAGCAGCCCCCGACAGGGCTTATATCAGCCCCAGCATTTT
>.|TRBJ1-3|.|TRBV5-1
CASSPEAAARGNTIYF
TGCGCCAGCAGCCCGGAAGCGGCTGCCCGAGGAAACACCATATATTTT
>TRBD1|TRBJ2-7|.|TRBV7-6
CASSPSGQGKNEQYF
TGTGCCAGCAGCCCGTCGGGACAGGGAAAGAACGAGCAGTACTTC
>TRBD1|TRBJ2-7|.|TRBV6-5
CASDRDRTYEQYF
TGTGCCAGCGACCGGGACAGGACCTACGAGCAGTACTTC
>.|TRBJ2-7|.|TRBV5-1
CASSRTSSYEQYF
TGCGCCAGCAGCCGGACATCCTCCTACGAGCAGTACTTC
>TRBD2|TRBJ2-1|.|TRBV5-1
CASSLGTSDYYNEQFF
TGCGCCAGCAGCTTGGGGACTAGCGACTACTACAATGAGCAGTTCTTC
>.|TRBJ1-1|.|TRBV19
CASSIKEVRSTEAFF
TGTGCCAGTAGTATAAAAGAAGTTCGGAGCACTGAAGCTTTCTTT
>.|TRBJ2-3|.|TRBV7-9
CASSLARDSHRDTQYF
TGTGCCAGCAGCTTAGCGCGCGACAGCCATCGGGATACGCAGTATTTT
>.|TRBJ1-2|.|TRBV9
CASSGQKGVNYGYTF
TGTGCCAGCAGCGGACAAAAAGGGGTTAACTATGGCTACACCTTC
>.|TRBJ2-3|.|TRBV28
CASSLSQGFLTDTQYF
TGTGCCAGCAGTTTGAGTCAGGGATTTCTTACAGATACGCAGTATTTT
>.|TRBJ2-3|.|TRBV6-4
CASSDGGSTDTQYF
TGTGCCAGCAGTGATGGCGGCAGCACAGATACGCAGTATTTT
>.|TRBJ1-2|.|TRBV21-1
CASSTHPSRVRVSSGGGYTF
TGTGCCAGCAGCACCCATCCGTCCCGTGTCCGAGTCTCTTCTGGCGGTGGCTACACCTTC
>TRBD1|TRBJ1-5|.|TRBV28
CASTARGTGFSQPQHF
TGTGCCAGCACCGCGCGGGGGACAGGGTTCAGTCAGCCCCAGCATTTT
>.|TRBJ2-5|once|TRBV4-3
CASSQDLGGGGETQYF
TGCGCCAGCAGCCAAGATCTCGGGGGTGGAGGAGAGACCCAGTACTTC
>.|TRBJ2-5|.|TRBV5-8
CASSWNWEKETQYF
TGTGCCAGCAGCTGGAACTGGGAGAAAGAGACCCAGTACTTC
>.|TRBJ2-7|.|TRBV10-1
CASSELASEPFFEQYF
TGCGCCAGCAGTGAGTTGGCTAGCGAGCCTTTTTTCGAGCAGTACTTC
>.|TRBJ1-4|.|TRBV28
CASSGTGTTNEKLFF
TGTGCCAGCAGTGGTACAGGTACAACTAATGAAAAACTGTTTTTT
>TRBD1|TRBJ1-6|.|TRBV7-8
CASSTRGQGLIF
TGTGCCAGCAGCACGAGGGGGCAGGGGCTTATCTTT
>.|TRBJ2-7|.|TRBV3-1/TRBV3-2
CASSHGVTGNEQYF
TGTGCCAGCAGCCACGGGGTTACGGGGAACGAGCAGTACTTC
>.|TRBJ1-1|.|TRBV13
CASSLNWAYGDTEAFF
TGTGCCAGCAGCTTGAATTGGGCCTACGGGGACACTGAAGCTTTCTTT
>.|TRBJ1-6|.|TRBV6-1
CASSDFESHNSPLHF
TGTGCCAGCAGTGATTTTGAGTCACATAATTCACCCCTCCACTTT
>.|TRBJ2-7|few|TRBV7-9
CASSLEATPYF
TGTGCCAGCAGCTTAGAGGCGACACCGTACTTC